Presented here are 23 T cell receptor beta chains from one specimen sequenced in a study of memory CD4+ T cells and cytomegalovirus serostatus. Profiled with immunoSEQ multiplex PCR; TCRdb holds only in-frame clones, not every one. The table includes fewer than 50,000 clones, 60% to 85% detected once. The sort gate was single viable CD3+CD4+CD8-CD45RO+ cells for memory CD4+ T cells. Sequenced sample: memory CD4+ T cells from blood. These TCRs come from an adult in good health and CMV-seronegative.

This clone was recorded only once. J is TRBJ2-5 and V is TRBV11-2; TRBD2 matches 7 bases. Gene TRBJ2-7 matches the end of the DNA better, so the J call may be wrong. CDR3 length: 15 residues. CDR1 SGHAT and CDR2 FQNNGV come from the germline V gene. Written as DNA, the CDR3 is TGTGCCAGCAGCTTAGCGGGAGGACTTACGGGCGAGCAGTACTTC. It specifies CASSLAGGLTGEQYF.

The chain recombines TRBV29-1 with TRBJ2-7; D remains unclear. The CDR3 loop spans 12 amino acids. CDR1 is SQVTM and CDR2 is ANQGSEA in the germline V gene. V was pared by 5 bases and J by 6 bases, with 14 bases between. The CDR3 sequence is CSVTLPGGEQYF. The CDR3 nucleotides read TGCAGCGTTACGCTCCCAGGTGGCGAGCAGTACTTC.

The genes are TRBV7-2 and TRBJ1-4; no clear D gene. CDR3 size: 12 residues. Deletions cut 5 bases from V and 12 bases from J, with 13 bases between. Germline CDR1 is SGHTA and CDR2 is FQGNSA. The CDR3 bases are TGTGCCAGCAGCCCTTTCGGTGGGGAACTGTTTTTT. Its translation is CASSPFGGELFF.

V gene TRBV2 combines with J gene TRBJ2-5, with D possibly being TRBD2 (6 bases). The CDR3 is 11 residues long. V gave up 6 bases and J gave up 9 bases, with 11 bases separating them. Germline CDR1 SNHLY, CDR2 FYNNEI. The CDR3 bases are TGTGCCAGCAGGCCGGGGGAAGCCCAGTACTTC. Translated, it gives CASRPGEAQYF.

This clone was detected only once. The CDR3 sequence is CASSFVLFGIGQETQYF. The CDR3 DNA follows: TGTGCCAGCAGCTTTGTTTTATTTGGGATAGGCCAAGAGACCCAGTACTTC. This rearrangement joins TRBV5-4 to TRBJ2-5; D gene unclear. The CDR3 is made up of 17 amino acids. V lost 2 bases, J lost 1 base, and 18 bases lay in between. CDR1 is SGHNT and CDR2 is YYREEE in the germline V gene (reference sequence).

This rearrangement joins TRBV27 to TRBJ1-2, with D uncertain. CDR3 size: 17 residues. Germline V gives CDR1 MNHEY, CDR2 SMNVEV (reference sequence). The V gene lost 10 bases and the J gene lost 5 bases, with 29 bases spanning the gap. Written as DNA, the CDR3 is TGTGCCACCCGATTTGATGTCAGCAGTGGGTTTCGGTATGGCTACACCTTC. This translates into CATRFDVSSGFRYGYTF.

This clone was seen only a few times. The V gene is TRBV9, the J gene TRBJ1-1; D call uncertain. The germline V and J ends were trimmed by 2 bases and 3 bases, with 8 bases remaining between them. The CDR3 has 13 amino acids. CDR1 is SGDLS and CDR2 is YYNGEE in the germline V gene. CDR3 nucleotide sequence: TGTGCCAGCAGCGTGCGTACGGACACTGAAGCTTTCTTT. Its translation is CASSVRTDTEAFF.

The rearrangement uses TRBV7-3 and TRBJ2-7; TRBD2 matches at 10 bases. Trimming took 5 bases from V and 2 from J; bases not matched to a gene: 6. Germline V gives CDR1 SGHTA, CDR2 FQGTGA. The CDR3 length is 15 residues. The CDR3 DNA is TGTGCCAGCAGCACTCAAGCGGGAGGGGCCTACGAGCAGTACTTC. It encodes CASSTQAGGAYEQYF.

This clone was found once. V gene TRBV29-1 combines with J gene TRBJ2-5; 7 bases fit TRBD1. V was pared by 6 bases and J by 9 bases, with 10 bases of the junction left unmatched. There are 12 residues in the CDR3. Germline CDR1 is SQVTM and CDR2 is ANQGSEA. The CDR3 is CSVLRPQGAQYF. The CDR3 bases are TGCAGCGTCCTACGACCTCAGGGGGCCCAGTACTTC.

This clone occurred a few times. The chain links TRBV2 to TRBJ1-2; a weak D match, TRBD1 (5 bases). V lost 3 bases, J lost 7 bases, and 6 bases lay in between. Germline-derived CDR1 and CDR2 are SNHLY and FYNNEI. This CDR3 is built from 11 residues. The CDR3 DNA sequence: TGTGCCAGCAGTGAGGGGACTGGCTACACCTTC. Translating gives CASSEGTGYTF.

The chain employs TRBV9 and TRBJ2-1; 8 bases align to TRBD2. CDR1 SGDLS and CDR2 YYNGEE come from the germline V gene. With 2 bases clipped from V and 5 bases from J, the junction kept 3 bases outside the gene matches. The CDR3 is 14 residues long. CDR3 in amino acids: CASSVAGGDNEQFF. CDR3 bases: TGTGCCAGCAGCGTGGCGGGAGGCGACAATGAGCAGTTCTTC.

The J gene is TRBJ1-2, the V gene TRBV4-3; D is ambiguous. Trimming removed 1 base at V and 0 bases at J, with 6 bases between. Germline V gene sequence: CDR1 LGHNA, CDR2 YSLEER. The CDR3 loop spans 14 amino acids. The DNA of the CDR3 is TGCGCCAGCAGCCAAGGTCCAGCTAACTATGGCTACACCTTC. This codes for CASSQGPANYGYTF.

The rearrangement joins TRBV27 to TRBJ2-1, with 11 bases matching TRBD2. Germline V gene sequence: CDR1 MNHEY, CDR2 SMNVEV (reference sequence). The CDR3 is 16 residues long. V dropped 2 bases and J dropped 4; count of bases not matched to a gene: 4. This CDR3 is CASSLTSGSGYNEQFF. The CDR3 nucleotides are TGTGCCAGCAGTTTAACTAGCGGGAGTGGGTACAATGAGCAGTTCTTC.

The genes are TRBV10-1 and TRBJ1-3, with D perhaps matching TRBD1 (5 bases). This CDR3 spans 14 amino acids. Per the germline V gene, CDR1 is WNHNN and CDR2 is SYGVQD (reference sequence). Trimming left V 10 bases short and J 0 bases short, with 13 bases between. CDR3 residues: CANRGVSSGNTIYF. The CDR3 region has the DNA TGCGCCAACCGAGGGGTGTCCTCTGGAAACACCATATATTTT.

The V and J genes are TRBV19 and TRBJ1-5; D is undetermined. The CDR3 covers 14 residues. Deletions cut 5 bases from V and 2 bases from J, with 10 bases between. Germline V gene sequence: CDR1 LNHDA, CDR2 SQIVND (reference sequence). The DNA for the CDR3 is TGTGCCAGTAGTGCGCTCCTTGGCAATCAGCCCCAGCATTTT. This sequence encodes CASSALLGNQPQHF. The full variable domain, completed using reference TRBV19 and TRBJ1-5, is DGGITQSPKYLFRKEGQNVTLSCEQNLNHDAMYWYRQDPGQGLRLIYYSQIVNDFQKGDIAEGYSVSREKKESFPLTVTSAQKNPTAFYLCASSALLGNQPQHFGDGTRLSIL.

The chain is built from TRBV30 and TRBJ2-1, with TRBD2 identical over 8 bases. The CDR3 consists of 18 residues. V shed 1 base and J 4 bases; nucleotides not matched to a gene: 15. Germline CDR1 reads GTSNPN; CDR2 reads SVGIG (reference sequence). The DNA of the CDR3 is TGTGCCTGGAGTGCATTCGGACAGCCGGGACTAGGATACAATGAGCAGTTCTTC. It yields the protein CAWSAFGQPGLGYNEQFF.

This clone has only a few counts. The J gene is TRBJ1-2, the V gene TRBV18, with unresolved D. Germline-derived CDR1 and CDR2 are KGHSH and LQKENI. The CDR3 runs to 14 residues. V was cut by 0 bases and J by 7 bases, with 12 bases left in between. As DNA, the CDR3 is TGTGCCAGCTCACCACCGGCCCAATCCGGTGGCTACACCTTC. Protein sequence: CASSPPAQSGGYTF.

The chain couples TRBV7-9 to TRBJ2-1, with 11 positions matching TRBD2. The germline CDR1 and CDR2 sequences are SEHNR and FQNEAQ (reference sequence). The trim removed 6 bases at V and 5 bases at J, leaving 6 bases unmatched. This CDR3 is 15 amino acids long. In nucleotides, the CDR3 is TGTGCCAGCAGACCTACTAGCGGGGGACACAATGAGCAGTTCTTC. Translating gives CASRPTSGGHNEQFF. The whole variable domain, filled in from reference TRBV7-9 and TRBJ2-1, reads DTGVSQNPRHKITKRGQNVTFRCDPISEHNRLYWYRQTLGQGPEFLTYFQNEAQLEKSRLLSDRFSAERPKGSFSTLEIQRTEQGDSAMYLCASRPTSGGHNEQFFGPGTRLTVL.

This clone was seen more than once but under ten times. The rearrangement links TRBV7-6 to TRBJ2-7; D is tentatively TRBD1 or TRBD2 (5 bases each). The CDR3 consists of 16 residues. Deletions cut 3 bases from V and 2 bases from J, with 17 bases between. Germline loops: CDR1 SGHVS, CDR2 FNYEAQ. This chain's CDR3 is CASSLTWDPRAYEQYF. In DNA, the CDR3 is TGTGCCAGCAGCTTGACGTGGGACCCTCGGGCCTACGAGCAGTACTTC.

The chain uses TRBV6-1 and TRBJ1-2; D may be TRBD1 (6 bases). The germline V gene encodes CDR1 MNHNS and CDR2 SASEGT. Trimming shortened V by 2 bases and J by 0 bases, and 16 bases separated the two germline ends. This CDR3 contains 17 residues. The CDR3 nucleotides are TGTGCCAGCAGTGAATACCGGGGCAGGGGAGCTAACTATGGCTACACCTTC. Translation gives CASSEYRGRGANYGYTF.

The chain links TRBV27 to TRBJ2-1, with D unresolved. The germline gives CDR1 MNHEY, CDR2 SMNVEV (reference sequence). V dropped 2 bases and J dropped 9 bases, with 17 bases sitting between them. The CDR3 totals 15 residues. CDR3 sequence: CASSLTHNVASEQFF. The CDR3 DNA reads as TGTGCCAGCAGTTTAACCCATAATGTTGCAAGTGAGCAGTTCTTC.

CDR3: CASSYGRGHTGELFF. The CDR3 coding sequence is TGTGCCAGCAGTTACGGCAGGGGGCATACCGGGGAGCTGTTTTTT. The V gene is TRBV6-5, the J gene TRBJ2-2, with 8 nucleotides matching TRBD1. The germline gives CDR1 MNHEY, CDR2 SVGAGI. Trimming cost V 2 bases and J 5 bases; bases outside gene matches: 4. This CDR3 has 15 amino acids.

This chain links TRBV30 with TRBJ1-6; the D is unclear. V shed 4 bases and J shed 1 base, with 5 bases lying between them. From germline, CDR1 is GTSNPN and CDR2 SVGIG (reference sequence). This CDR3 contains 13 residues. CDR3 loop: CAWTRSYNSPLHF. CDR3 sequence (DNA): TGTGCCTGGACCCGTTCCTATAATTCACCCCTCCACTTT.